The rows below give T cell receptor beta chains drawn from one sample of a study of cytomegalovirus exposure and HLA in healthy donors. Measured with immunoSEQ multiplex PCR; TCRdb has only the in-frame clones, and not every one. The sample has some 110,000 clones; 75% to 90% are singletons. What was sequenced was PBMCs. The source of these receptors is a young man in good health and CMV-seronegative. The CDR3 runs from the conserved cysteine through the conserved F or W. D genes are given only for firm matches. Some rows have no size entry. The others give once, few or many, or a class for an expanded clone.

v_gene	j_gene	abundance	d_gene	CDR3nt	CDR3aa
TRBV4-3	TRBJ2-7	NA	NA	TGCGCCAGCAGTGCGGCGGCAGGGTCATATGAGCAGTACTTC	CASSAAAGSYEQYF
TRBV18	TRBJ1-6	once	TRBD1	TGTGCCAGCTCACCCCTACCGGACAGGGCGACCCTTTCACCCCTCCACTTT	CASSPLPDRATLSPLHF
TRBV2	TRBJ2-5	NA	TRBD2	TGTGCCAGCAGTGGGACTAGCGGGTATCAAGAGACCCAGTACTTC	CASSGTSGYQETQYF
TRBV4-2	TRBJ2-3	NA	TRBD2	TGTGCCAGCAGCCAGTCGGCGGAGCGGGGGGGCTCGGGCACAGATACGCAGTATTTT	CASSQSAERGGSGTDTQYF
TRBV4-1	TRBJ2-7	NA	NA	TGCGCCAGCAGCCAAGATGCGACCAGGGCCATCTACGAGCAGTACTTC	CASSQDATRAIYEQYF
TRBV4-1	TRBJ2-7	NA	NA	TGCGCCAGCAGCCAAACAACCCGCCAGCTAGCCTACGAGCAGTACTTC	CASSQTTRQLAYEQYF
TRBV29-1	TRBJ2-7	NA	NA	TGCAGCGTTGGAGACAGGAACTACGAGCAGTACTTC	CSVGDRNYEQYF
TRBV6-1	TRBJ1-2	NA	NA	TGTGCCAGCAGTGAAGAATTCGGGGGGAACTATGGCTACACCTTC	CASSEEFGGNYGYTF
TRBV2	TRBJ2-7	NA	NA	TGTGCCAGCAGATTACTTCGGACGGACTTCGAGCAGTACTTC	CASRLLRTDFEQYF
TRBV5-4	TRBJ2-5	NA	TRBD1	TGTGCCAGCAGCCGTGAGATTGCGCGACAGGGGCATCAAGAGACCCAGTACTTC	CASSREIARQGHQETQYF
TRBV6-6	TRBJ2-5	NA	NA	TGTGCCAGCAGTTTAAAGGGAGAGGAGACCCAGTACTTC	CASSLKGEETQYF
TRBV2	TRBJ2-3	NA	TRBD2	TGTGCCAGCAGTGAGATGCGGGGGGCGGCAGATACGCAGTATTTT	CASSEMRGAADTQYF
TRBV4-2	TRBJ2-3	few	NA	TGTGCCAGCAGCCAAGATGGTGGGGGGGCAGGGGATACGCAGTATTTT	CASSQDGGGAGDTQYF
TRBV28	TRBJ1-1	NA	TRBD1	TGTGCCAGCAGTTTCGACAGGGCCGAAGCTTTCTTT	CASSFDRAEAFF
TRBV29-1	TRBJ1-1	NA	TRBD1	TGCAGCGTTCGCGACAGGGCCTCTGAAGCTTTCTTT	CSVRDRASEAFF
TRBV10-2	TRBJ2-7	NA	TRBD2	TGCGCCAGCAGTCTGACTAGCGGGCCGGAGCAGTACTTC	CASSLTSGPEQYF
TRBV10-3	TRBJ1-2	NA	TRBD1	TGTGCCATCAGGGACAGGCAAGAAGGCTACACCTTC	CAIRDRQEGYTF
TRBV6-5	TRBJ2-5	once	TRBD1	TGTGCCAGCAGATTTAATCAGGGGGCTTCGGAGACCCAGTACTTC	CASRFNQGASETQYF
TRBV2	TRBJ2-1	NA	NA	TGTGCCAGCAGGCATACTACCAAGAATGACAATGAGCAGTTCTTC	CASRHTTKNDNEQFF
TRBV9	TRBJ1-5	NA	NA	TGTGCCAGCAGCGTCGGGTTCGGGGATCAGCCCCAGCATTTT	CASSVGFGDQPQHF
TRBV11-2	TRBJ1-6	NA	NA	TGTGCCAGCAGCTCCGCCACGGGGGGCGGAACACCCCTCCACTTT	CASSSATGGGTPLHF
TRBV2	TRBJ1-5	NA	TRBD1	TGTGCCAGCAGCAGTGGGGGACAGACTAATCAGCCCCAGCATTTT	CASSSGGQTNQPQHF
TRBV5-1	TRBJ2-2	once	TRBD2	TGCGCCAGCACCCGACTAGCGGGGGGGAACACCGGGGAGCTGTTTTTT	CASTRLAGGNTGELFF
TRBV6-6	TRBJ1-5	NA	NA	TGTGCCAGCAGTTCCAGGACAGGCAATCAGCCCCAGCATTTT	CASSSRTGNQPQHF
TRBV30	TRBJ1-4	NA	NA	TGTGCCTGGAGTCCGTACGGGTATGATGAAAAACTGTTTTTT	CAWSPYGYDEKLFF
TRBV18	TRBJ1-2	NA	TRBD1	TGTGCCAGCTCTCCGGGACAGGCCACCTTATACTATGGCTACACCTTC	CASSPGQATLYYGYTF
TRBV5-6	TRBJ1-1	NA	NA	TGTGCCAGCAGCACTACGGGAGGGGCAAGGACTGAAGCTTTCTTT	CASSTTGGARTEAFF
TRBV1	TRBJ1-2	NA	NA	TGCACCAGCAGCCAACTGGACCCGCGACAGGTTCGAGGCCCCTCTAGGTGTGGCTACACCTTC	CTSSQLDPRQVRGPSRCGYTF
TRBV9	TRBJ2-5	NA	NA	TGTGCCAGCAGCGCCGGGGGGCTCCAAGAGACCCAGTACTTC	CASSAGGLQETQYF
TRBV19	TRBJ2-5	NA	NA	TGTGCCAGTAGTATCAGTGAGACCCAGTACTTC	CASSISETQYF
TRBV5-6	TRBJ2-3	NA	NA	TGTGCCAGCAGCTTTTTAGGAACTGGGGCGGATACGCAGTATTTT	CASSFLGTGADTQYF
TRBV4-1	TRBJ1-3	NA	NA	TGCGCCAGCAGCCAAGTATGGCAGGGGAACGAAAACACCATATATTTT	CASSQVWQGNENTIYF
TRBV5-4	TRBJ1-1	NA	NA	TGTGCTACCGGGGAGGGGCTGAACACTGAAGCTTTCTTT	CATGEGLNTEAFF
TRBV14	TRBJ1-2	NA	NA	TGTGCCAGCAGCCAAGATCTACAGCCCTATGGCTACACCTTC	CASSQDLQPYGYTF
TRBV5-1	TRBJ1-4	NA	NA	TGCGCCAGCAGCTTGGGCGGGATCCGGGGTGAAAAACTGTTTTTT	CASSLGGIRGEKLFF
TRBV2	TRBJ2-3	NA	NA	TGTGCCAGCAGTGACGGTACGCAGTATTTT	CASSDGTQYF
TRBV6-1	TRBJ1-1	NA	NA	TGTGCCAGCAGTGCGGACAGAGGCACTGAAGCTTTCTTT	CASSADRGTEAFF
TRBV9	TRBJ2-1	NA	NA	TGTGCCAGCAGCCTTTCAGCCGGGTCAGGGGAGCAGTTCTTC	CASSLSAGSGEQFF
TRBV2	TRBJ1-6	NA	NA	TGTGCCAGCAATCGGGGGTCTAGGGATTCACCCCTCCACTTT	CASNRGSRDSPLHF
TRBV6-6	TRBJ1-1	NA	TRBD1	TGTGCCAGCAGCTCGACAGGGCCCACTGAAGCTTTCTTT	CASSSTGPTEAFF
TRBV6-5	TRBJ1-5	once	NA	TGTGCCAGCAGTGATAATGAGAGTCAGCCCCAGCATTTT	CASSDNESQPQHF
TRBV6-4	TRBJ2-2	NA	NA	TGTGCCAGCAGGCCACAGGGCACGGACACCGGGGAGCTGTTTTTT	CASRPQGTDTGELFF
TRBV2	TRBJ1-2	NA	NA	TGTGCCAGTTATAAGGCGGGGGCGGGGGGCTACACCTTC	CASYKAGAGGYTF
TRBV5-8	TRBJ1-6	NA	TRBD1	TGTGCCAGCAGCTCGCCAAGACAGGGCTCCTATAATTCACCCCTCCACTTT	CASSSPRQGSYNSPLHF
TRBV6-1	TRBJ2-4	few	TRBD2	TGTGCCAGCAGTGTAGGACGGGGGGGCGGTCAAAACATTCAGTACTTC	CASSVGRGGGQNIQYF
TRBV4-1	TRBJ1-4	NA	NA	TGCGCCAGCAGCCAAGTGGGAGGGAAACTGTTTTTT	CASSQVGGKLFF
TRBV5-6	TRBJ2-1	NA	TRBD1	TGTGCCAGCGACAGGGGGTCTTCCTACAATGAGCAGTTCTTC	CASDRGSSYNEQFF
TRBV27	TRBJ1-2	once	NA	TGTGCCAGCAGTTTATATCCAGGTACCCACTATGGCTACACCTTC	CASSLYPGTHYGYTF
TRBV5-1	TRBJ1-1	NA	NA	TGCGCCAGCAGCTTGCTCGCCGGGGACTCTGAAGCTTTCTTT	CASSLLAGDSEAFF
TRBV5-4	TRBJ2-5	once	TRBD2	TGTGCCAGCAGCCCCCTAGCGGGGGAACAAGAGACCCAGTACTTC	CASSPLAGEQETQYF
TRBV19	TRBJ1-6	NA	NA	TGTGCCAGTAGCACCAGGGAAACTTATAATTCACCCCTCCACTTT	CASSTRETYNSPLHF
TRBV7-9	TRBJ2-7	NA	NA	TGTGCCAGCAGCTTGATCCACGAGCAGTACTTC	CASSLIHEQYF
TRBV4-2	TRBJ2-3	NA	NA	TGTGCCAGCAGCCAAGGAGGGGGGACAGTCACAGATACGCAGTATTTT	CASSQGGGTVTDTQYF
TRBV5-1	TRBJ2-5	NA	NA	TGCGCCAGCAGCTTTGAGGGAGAAGAGACCCAGTACTTC	CASSFEGEETQYF
TRBV4-3	TRBJ1-2	NA	NA	TGCGCCAGCAGCCAAGAGGAAAGGGGCGGCTATGGCTACACCTTC	CASSQEERGGYGYTF